This TCR beta chain was sequenced during a study of early T cells in non-severe SARS-CoV-2 infection. This clonotype was counted many times. TCRdb passed the 5' RACE reads through MiXCR, listing each CDR3 protein once. The sample yields 74,000 or so distinct CDR3 sequences, about 13% seen once. Germline trimming cut 6 bases from V and 5 bases from J; bases unmatched to any gene: 10. The CDR3 runs to 17 residues. Germline CDR1 MNHEY, CDR2 SVGEGT. The chain uses TRBV6-2 or TRBV6-3 and TRBJ2-1; TRBD2 agrees at 13 bases. The receptor's source is an adult who was a healthcare worker with PCR-confirmed SARS-CoV-2 infection or an uninfected control (not recorded which). Sequences were obtained from whole blood. The DNA for the CDR3 is TGTGCCAGCAGAGACGGACTAGCGGGAGTTCACCACAATGAGCAGTTCTTC. This encodes CASRDGLAGVHHNEQFF.